One and the same sample provided the 16 T cell receptor beta chains below, sequenced in a study of CD8 T cells in Susac syndrome. cDNA came from around 0.54 to 1 ug RNA primed by random hexamers. TCRdb re-called the immunoSEQ multiplex PCR reads through MiXCR, storing one row per CDR3 protein. The sample gives about 200,000 distinct CDR3 sequences, approximately 90% of which show up once; about 0.13% is in the top ten. Sequences were obtained from CD8+ T cells from PBMCs. The receptor source for this set is a human donor with multiple sclerosis.

The J gene is TRBJ1-2, the V gene TRBV20-1; D unclear. V lost 1 base and J lost 4, with 10 bases in between. There are 13 residues in the CDR3. Per germline, CDR1 DFQATT and CDR2 SNEGSKA (reference sequence). The CDR3 sequence is CSARVPAGYGYTF. The CDR3 DNA follows: TGCAGTGCTAGAGTTCCAGCGGGCTATGGCTACACCTTC.

The V gene is TRBV10-3, the J gene TRBJ1-1, with D uncertain. V lost 6 bases, J lost 1 base, and 9 bases lay in between. In germline, CDR1 is ENHRY, CDR2 SYGVKD. The CDR3 has 13 residues. The DNA for the CDR3 is TGTGCCATCAGGGAGACAACGAACACTGAAGCTTTCTTT. This translates into CAIRETTNTEAFF.

The table lists this clonotype with a few counts. The J gene is TRBJ2-1, the V gene TRBV5-1, with 7 bases matching TRBD1. Germline loops: CDR1 SGHRS, CDR2 YFSETQ. Trimming took 4 bases from V and 3 from J; bases not matched to a gene: 7. CDR3 length: 15 amino acids. CDR3 in DNA: TGCGCCAGCAGCCCTGGGACAGACGTCTACAATGAGCAGTTCTTC. Protein product: CASSPGTDVYNEQFF.

The chain carries TRBV12-3 or TRBV12-4 and TRBJ1-1, with no clear D. Trimming removed 1 base from V and 7 bases from J, with 4 bases in between. The CDR3 contains 11 residues. Here the CDR3 reads CASSLGVEAFF. The CDR3, as DNA: TGTGCCAGCAGTTTAGGCGTTGAAGCTTTCTTT.

This clonotype showed up just once. The rearrangement links TRBV12-3 or TRBV12-4 to TRBJ2-5; D possibly uses TRBD1 or TRBD2 (5 bases each). The CDR3 loop spans 15 amino acids. Trimming took off 6 bases at V and 1 base at J, with 15 bases between the two ends. The chain's CDR3 is CASSYSQGTQETQYF. In DNA, the CDR3 is TGTGCCAGCAGCTACTCCCAAGGGACCCAAGAGACCCAGTACTTC.

This sequence joins TRBV25-1 and TRBJ1-5; 9 bases align to TRBD1. CDR1 MGHDK and CDR2 SYGVNS come from the germline V gene. The V segment lost 5 bases and the J segment 8 bases; nucleotides outside the gene matches: 7. CDR3 size: 14 residues. The CDR3 DNA sequence: TGTGCCAGCAGTACCCAGGACAGGGGCGAGCCCCAGCATTTT. Encoded protein: CASSTQDRGEPQHF.

DNA for the CDR3: TGTGCTAGTGGCCCGACAGCCTTTAGACCCTACGAGCAGTACTTC. Translated: CASGPTAFRPYEQYF. V gene TRBV12-5 combines with J gene TRBJ2-7, with D possibly TRBD1 on 5 matching bases. This CDR3 is 15 amino acids long. Germline V gene lookup returns CDR1 LGHNT and CDR2 FRNRAP. V was pared by 6 bases and J by 2 bases, with 17 bases between.

The chain links TRBV11-1 to TRBJ1-1, with a weak D call TRBD1 (6 bases). CDR3 size: 15 residues. Germline V gene lookup returns CDR1 SGHAT and CDR2 FQDESV (reference sequence). The V end lost 0 bases, the J end lost 2 bases, and 10 bases lay between the germline ends. The CDR3, as DNA: TGTGCCAGCAGCTTAGCGGGCAGGGGAAACACTGAAGCTTTCTTT. As protein: CASSLAGRGNTEAFF.

The rearrangement links TRBV9 to TRBJ2-5, with 7 bases aligning to TRBD1. After removal of 3 bases from V and 2 bases from J, the junction contained 4 bases not matched to a gene. Germline CDR1 and CDR2: SGDLS and YYNGEE. The CDR3 length is 14 residues. The CDR3 DNA follows: TGTGCCAGCAGCGAGAGGGACAGACAAGAGACCCAGTACTTC. Residues: CASSERDRQETQYF.

CDR3 sequence: CASSLNSGTDTQYF. The CDR3 bases are TGCGCCAGCAGCCTAAATAGCGGCACAGATACGCAGTATTTT. The V and J genes are TRBV4-3 and TRBJ2-3; D perhaps matches TRBD2 (5 bases). CDR1 LGHNA and CDR2 YSLEER come from the germline V gene. CDR3 size: 14 residues. Trimming took 4 bases from V and 1 from J, leaving 9 bases between them.

The V and J genes are TRBV9 and TRBJ2-3, with 8 positions matching TRBD2. CDR1 SGDLS and CDR2 YYNGEE come from the germline V gene. Trimming took 4 bases from V and 2 from J; bases not matched to a gene: 12. The CDR3 runs 17 residues. CDR3: CASSPSERGFYTDTQYF. DNA for the CDR3: TGTGCCAGCAGCCCCAGTGAGCGGGGGTTTTACACAGATACGCAGTATTTT.

This chain uses TRBV28 with TRBJ1-3; possibly TRBD1 for D (5 bases). CDR3 length: 18 residues. Deletions cut 1 base from V and 6 bases from J, with 22 bases between. Germline CDR1 MDHEN, CDR2 SYDVKM. The CDR3 protein is CASSLYRTPGYGENTIYF. For the CDR3, the DNA is TGTGCCAGCAGTTTATACCGAACCCCAGGGTATGGAGAAAACACCATATATTTT.

This rearrangement joins TRBV20-1 to TRBJ2-7; D unclear. Per germline, CDR1 DFQATT and CDR2 SNEGSKA (reference sequence). V was pared by 0 bases and J by 2 bases, with 11 bases between. There are 14 residues in the CDR3. CDR3 region: CSARDRARTYEQYF. The CDR3 coding sequence is TGCAGTGCTAGAGATAGGGCCAGGACCTACGAGCAGTACTTC.

The chain links TRBV19 to TRBJ2-7, with TRBD1 identical over 9 bases. V gave up 4 bases and J gave up 5 bases; unmatched junction bases: 3. The CDR3 consists of 13 residues. CDR1 and CDR2 from the germline V gene are LNHDA and SQIVND (reference sequence). The CDR3 nucleotides are TGTGCCAGTAGTACCCGGACAGGGGACGAGCAGTACTTC. This sequence encodes CASSTRTGDEQYF.

The CDR3 nucleotides read TGTGCCTGGAGTGCATCAAACTACGAGCAGTACTTC. Amino acid sequence: CAWSASNYEQYF. This sequence joins TRBV30 and TRBJ2-7; no clear D. CDR3 size: 12 residues. In germline, CDR1 is GTSNPN, CDR2 SVGIG (reference sequence). V lost 1 base and J 3 bases, leaving 7 bases between the germline ends.

The rearrangement joins TRBV7-9 to TRBJ1-1, with D perhaps TRBD1 (5 bases). In germline, CDR1 is SEHNR, CDR2 FQNEAQ (reference sequence). Trimming cost V 5 bases and J 3 bases, with 16 bases left between them. CDR3 length: 15 amino acids. CDR3 DNA sequence: TGTGCCAGCAGCCCTTGGGGGGTAAGGGACACTGAAGCTTTCTTT. This sequence encodes CASSPWGVRDTEAFF.